This T cell receptor beta chain is from a study of T cells after yellow fever vaccination. This clonotype was picked up many times. One entry per CDR3 protein results from TCRdb running MiXCR on the 5' RACE reads. This sample has about 340,000 distinct CDR3 sequences; about 12% occur once, and the top ten carry 3.2%. Germline CDR1 is SGHRS and CDR2 is YFSETQ. This CDR3 is 13 amino acids long. Trimming stripped 2 bases from V and 5 bases from J, with 10 bases between. V is TRBV5-1 and J is TRBJ2-5; the D gene is possibly TRBD1 (5 bases). The sequence was collected from a man younger than 35 who received the YFV17D yellow fever vaccine. This sample comprised CD4+ T cells sorted from PBMCs, obtained 15 days after the yellow fever booster vaccination. The CDR3 is CASSFQGSETQYF. The CDR3 nucleotides are TGCGCCAGCAGCTTCCAGGGATCGGAGACCCAGTACTTC.